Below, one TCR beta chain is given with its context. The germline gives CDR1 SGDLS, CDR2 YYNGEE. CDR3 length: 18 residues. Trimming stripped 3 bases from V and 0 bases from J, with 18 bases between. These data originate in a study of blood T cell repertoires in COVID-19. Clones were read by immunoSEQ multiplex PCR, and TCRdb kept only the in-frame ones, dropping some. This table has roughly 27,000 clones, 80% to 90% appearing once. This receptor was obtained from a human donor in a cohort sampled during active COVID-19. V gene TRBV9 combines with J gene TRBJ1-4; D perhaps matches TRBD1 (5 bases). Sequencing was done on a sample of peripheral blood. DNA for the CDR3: TGTGCCAGCAGCGGACCATTGGGGCTTGGGGCAACTAATGAAAAACTGTTTTTT. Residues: CASSGPLGLGATNEKLFF. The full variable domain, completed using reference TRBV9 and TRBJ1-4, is DSGVTQTPKHLITATGQRVTLRCSPRSGDLSVYWYQQSLDQGLQFLIQYYNGEERAKGNILERFSAQQFPDLHSELNLSSLELGDSALYFCASSGPLGLGATNEKLFFGSGTQLSVL.